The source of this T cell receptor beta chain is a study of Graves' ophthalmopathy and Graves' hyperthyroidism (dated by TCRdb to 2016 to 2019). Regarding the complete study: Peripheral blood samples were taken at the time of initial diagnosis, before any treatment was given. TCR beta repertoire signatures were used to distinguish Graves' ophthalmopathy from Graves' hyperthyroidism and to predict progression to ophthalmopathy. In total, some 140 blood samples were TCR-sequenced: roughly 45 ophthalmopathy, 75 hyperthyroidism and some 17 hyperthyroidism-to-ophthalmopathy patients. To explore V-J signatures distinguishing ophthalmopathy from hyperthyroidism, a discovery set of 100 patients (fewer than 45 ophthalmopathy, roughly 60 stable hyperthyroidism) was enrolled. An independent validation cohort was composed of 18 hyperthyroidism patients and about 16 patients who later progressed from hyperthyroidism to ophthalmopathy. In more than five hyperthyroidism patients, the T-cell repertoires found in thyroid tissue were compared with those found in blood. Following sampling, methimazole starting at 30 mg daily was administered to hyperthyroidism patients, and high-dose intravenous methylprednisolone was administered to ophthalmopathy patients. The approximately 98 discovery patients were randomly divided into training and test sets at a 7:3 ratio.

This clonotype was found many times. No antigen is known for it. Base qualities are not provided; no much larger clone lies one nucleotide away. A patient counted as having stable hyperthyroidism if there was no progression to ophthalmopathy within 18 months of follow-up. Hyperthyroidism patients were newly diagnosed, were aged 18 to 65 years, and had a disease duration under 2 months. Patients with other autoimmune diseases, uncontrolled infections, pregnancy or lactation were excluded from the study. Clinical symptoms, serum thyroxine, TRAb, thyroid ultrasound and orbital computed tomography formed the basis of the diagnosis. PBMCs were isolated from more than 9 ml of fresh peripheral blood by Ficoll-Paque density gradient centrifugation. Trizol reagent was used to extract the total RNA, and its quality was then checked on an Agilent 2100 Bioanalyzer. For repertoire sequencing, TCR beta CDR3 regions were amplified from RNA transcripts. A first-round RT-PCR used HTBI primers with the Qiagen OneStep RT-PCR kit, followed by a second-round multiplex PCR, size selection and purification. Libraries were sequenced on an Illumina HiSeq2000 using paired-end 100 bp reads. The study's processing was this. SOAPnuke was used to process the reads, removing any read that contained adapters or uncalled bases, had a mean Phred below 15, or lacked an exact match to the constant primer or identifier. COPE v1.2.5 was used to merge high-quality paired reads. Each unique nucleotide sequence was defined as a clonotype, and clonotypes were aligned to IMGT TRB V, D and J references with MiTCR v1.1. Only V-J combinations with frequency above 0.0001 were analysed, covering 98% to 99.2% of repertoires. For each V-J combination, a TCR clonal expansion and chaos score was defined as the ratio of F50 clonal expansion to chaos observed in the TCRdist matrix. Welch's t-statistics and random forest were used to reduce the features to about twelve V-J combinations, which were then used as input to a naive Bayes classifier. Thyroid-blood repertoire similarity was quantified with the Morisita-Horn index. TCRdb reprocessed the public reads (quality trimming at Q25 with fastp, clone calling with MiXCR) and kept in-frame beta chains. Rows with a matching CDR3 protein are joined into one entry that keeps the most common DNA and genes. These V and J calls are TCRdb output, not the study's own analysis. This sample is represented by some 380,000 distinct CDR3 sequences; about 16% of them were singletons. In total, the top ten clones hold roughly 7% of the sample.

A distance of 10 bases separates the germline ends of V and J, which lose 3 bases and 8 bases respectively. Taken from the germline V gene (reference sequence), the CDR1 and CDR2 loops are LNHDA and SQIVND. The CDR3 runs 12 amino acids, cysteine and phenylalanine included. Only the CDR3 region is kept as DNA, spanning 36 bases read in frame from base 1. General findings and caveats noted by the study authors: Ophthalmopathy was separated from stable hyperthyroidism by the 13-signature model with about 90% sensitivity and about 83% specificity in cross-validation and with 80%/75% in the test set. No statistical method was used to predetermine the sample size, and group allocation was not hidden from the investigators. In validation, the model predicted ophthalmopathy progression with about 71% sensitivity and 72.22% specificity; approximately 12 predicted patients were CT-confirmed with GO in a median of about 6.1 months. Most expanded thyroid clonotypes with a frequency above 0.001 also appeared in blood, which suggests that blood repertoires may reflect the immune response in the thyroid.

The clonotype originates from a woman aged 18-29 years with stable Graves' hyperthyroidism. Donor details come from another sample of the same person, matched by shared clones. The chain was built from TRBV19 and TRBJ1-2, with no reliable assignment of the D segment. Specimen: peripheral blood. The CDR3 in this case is CASSIQETGYTF. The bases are TGTGCCAGTAGTATTCAGGAAACCGGCTACACCTTC.